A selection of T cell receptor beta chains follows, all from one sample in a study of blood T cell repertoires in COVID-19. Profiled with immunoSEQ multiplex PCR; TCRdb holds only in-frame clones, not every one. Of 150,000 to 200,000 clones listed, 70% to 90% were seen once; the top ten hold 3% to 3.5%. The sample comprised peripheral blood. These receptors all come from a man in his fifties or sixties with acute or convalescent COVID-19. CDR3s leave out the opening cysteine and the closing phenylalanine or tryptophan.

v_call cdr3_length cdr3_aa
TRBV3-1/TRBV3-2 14 ASSQGSWQGCQPQH
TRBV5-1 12 ASMSEGNTGELF
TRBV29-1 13 SVEALGSETYEQY
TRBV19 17 ASSTSGGTSGSVRDTQY
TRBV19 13 ASSIAGAYTDTQY
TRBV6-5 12 ASRQGASGNTIY
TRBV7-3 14 ASSVQGTGQTDTQY
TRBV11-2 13 ASSLTGVADQPQH
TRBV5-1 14 ASSLASGFSHYGYT
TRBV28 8 ASSSGGYT
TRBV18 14 ASSPPWASGTDTQY